What follows is one TCR beta chain and its context. One base away lies a much larger clone, so this may be a sequencing read error. This entry belongs to a study of tumor-infiltrating lymphocytes in primary liver carcinoma. The CDR3 extends over 15 amino acids. Germline values: CDR1 LGHNA, CDR2 YNFKEQ. Unsorted whole blood served as the source of blood RNA, and germline DNA was extracted as well. From about 0.45 ug total RNA, TCR beta cDNA was generated with a primer in the constant region. Three rounds of nested multiplex PCR with slightly modified ARM-PCR produced TCR beta libraries. The first two PCR rounds used TRBV1-TRBV30 primers with a Cbeta primer, nine to eleven cycles each. MiXCR, applied by TCRdb to the multiplex PCR reads, yields one record per CDR3 protein. The sample records 250,000 to 400,000 distinct CDR3 sequences, roughly 60% being singletons.

This chain links TRBV4-2 with TRBJ2-1; 14 nucleotides align to TRBD2. The sequence was collected from a man aged 35-49 years with primary liver carcinoma and hepatitis B virus infection. What was sequenced was peripheral blood. CDR3 loop: CTSSSPTSGRDEQFF. For the CDR3, the DNA is TGTACCAGCAGCTCCCCGACTAGCGGGAGGGATGAGCAGTTCTTC.